These 24 T cell receptor beta chains were all obtained from the same sample, sequenced in a study of blood T cell repertoires in COVID-19. Sequenced by immunoSEQ multiplex PCR; TCRdb stores in-frame clones only, minus some. Among about 300,000 clones listed, 85% were seen once. Sequencing was done on a sample of peripheral blood. Source of these receptors: a human donor in a cohort sampled during active COVID-19.

This clone was counted a few times. This chain links TRBV4-3 with TRBJ2-1; D is unclear. The CDR3 is 15 residues long. Trimming removed 1 base from V and 2 bases from J, with 9 bases in between. Germline V CDR1 and CDR2: LGHNA, YSLEER. The CDR3 sequence: CASSQGVRTYNEQFF. The CDR3 nucleotides read TGCGCCAGCAGCCAAGGTGTCAGGACCTACAATGAGCAGTTCTTC.

The rearrangement joins TRBV29-1 to TRBJ1-3, with a possible D match to TRBD1 (5 bases). Trimming took 7 bases from V and 4 from J, leaving 17 bases between them. This CDR3 spans 14 amino acids. The germline V gene has CDR1 SQVTM and CDR2 ANQGSEA. CDR3 loop: CSAQSGGWGNTIYF. CDR3 coding DNA: TGCAGCGCTCAAAGTGGGGGGTGGGGAAACACCATATATTTT.

V and J are TRBV2 and TRBJ2-1; D is uncertain. Germline assignment: CDR1 SNHLY and CDR2 FYNNEI. V was cut by 4 bases and J by 6 bases, with 10 bases left in between. This CDR3 has 13 amino acids. The CDR3 coding sequence is TGTGCCAGCAGTGTGAGGCTGACCAATGAGCAGTTCTTC. Residues: CASSVRLTNEQFF. The variable domain in full, with the rest retrieved from reference TRBV2 and TRBJ2-1, is EPEVTQTPSHQVTQMGQEVILRCVPISNHLYFYWYRQILGQKVEFLVSFYNNEISEKSEIFDDQFSVERPDGSNFTLKIRSTKLEDSAMYFCASSVRLTNEQFFGPGTRLTVL.

The chain has TRBV5-1 and TRBJ2-1; possibly TRBD1 for D (5 bases). The CDR3 loop spans 15 amino acids. Germline V lookup: CDR1 SGHRS, CDR2 YFSETQ. V was pared by 4 bases and J by 9 bases, with 20 bases between. The CDR3 nucleotides are TGCGCCAGCAGCAGGGGTGGGGCCCCGCGCACTGAGCAGTTCTTC. Amino acids: CASSRGGAPRTEQFF.

CDR3 nucleotides: TGCGCCAGCAGCCCGATTAGCGGGAGGAGAAATGAGCAGTTCTTC. Protein sequence: CASSPISGRRNEQFF. The chain joins TRBV4-1 to TRBJ2-1; TRBD2 aligns across 10 bases. This CDR3 spans 15 amino acids. The V and J ends lost 4 bases and 7 bases, in that order; junction bases with no gene match: 7. Germline V gives CDR1 MGHRA, CDR2 YSYEKL.

The chain links TRBV12-3 or TRBV12-4 to TRBJ2-4; weak D call: TRBD2 (6 bases). The CDR3 has 13 residues. Trimming left V 3 bases short and J 7 bases short, with 10 bases between. The CDR3 region has the DNA TGTGCCAGCAGTTTTCAAGGAGGGAACATTCAGTACTTC. Protein product: CASSFQGGNIQYF.

The V gene is TRBV14, the J gene TRBJ2-3; a weak D match, TRBD2 (6 bases). The germline CDR1 and CDR2 sequences are SGHDN and FVKESK. V was cut by 0 bases and J by 3 bases, with 10 bases left in between. The CDR3 loop spans 15 amino acids. CDR3 residues: CASSQETGVTDTQYF. As DNA, the CDR3 is TGTGCCAGCAGCCAAGAGACGGGAGTAACAGATACGCAGTATTTT.

V and J are TRBV6-6 and TRBJ2-7; D is uncertain. Germline V gene data show CDR1 as MNHNY and CDR2 as SVGAGI (reference sequence). The V and J ends lost 0 bases and 3 bases respectively, with 6 bases between them. The CDR3 contains 13 residues. CDR3 residues: CASSYSQSYEQYF. CDR3 DNA: TGTGCCAGCAGTTACTCACAGAGCTACGAGCAGTACTTC.

V is TRBV24-1 and J is TRBJ2-2; D is possibly TRBD2 (5 bases). This CDR3 has 12 amino acids. Trimming stripped 10 bases from V and 6 bases from J, with 11 bases between. In germline, CDR1 is KGHDR, CDR2 SFDVKD. The CDR3 loop is CATAGSAGELFF. CDR3 nucleotide sequence: TGTGCCACGGCGGGCAGTGCCGGGGAGCTGTTTTTT.

V is TRBV19 and J is TRBJ2-7; possible D gene TRBD2, 5 bases. Germline loops: CDR1 LNHDA, CDR2 SQIVND (reference sequence). V gave up 3 bases and J gave up 1 base, with 10 bases separating them. CDR3 length equals 14 residues. This CDR3 reads CASSMVSGSYEQYF. The CDR3 DNA reads TGTGCCAGTAGTATGGTGAGCGGATCCTACGAGCAGTACTTC.

A single count supports this clone. J is TRBJ2-1 and V is TRBV18, with unresolved D. The CDR3 has 17 residues. V lost 1 base, J lost 0 bases, and 13 bases lay in between. Germline V gives CDR1 KGHSH, CDR2 LQKENI. In DNA, the CDR3 is TGTGCCAGCTCACCACGCGCCAAGTCGAGCTCCTACAATGAGCAGTTCTTC. This codes for CASSPRAKSSSYNEQFF. Using reference TRBV18 and TRBJ2-1 for the parts outside the CDR3, the full variable domain is NAGVMQNPRHLVRRRGQEARLRCSPMKGHSHVYWYRQLPEEGLKFMVYLQKENIIDESGMPKERFSAEFPKEGPSILRIQQVVRGDSAAYFCASSPRAKSSSYNEQFFGPGTRLTVL.

V is TRBV18 and J is TRBJ2-5; TRBD1 matches at 7 bases. Germline assignment: CDR1 KGHSH and CDR2 LQKENI. J gave up 1 base and V 4 bases, and 3 bases lay outside the gene matches. The length of the CDR3 is 14 residues. CDR3 protein: CASSLGTVQETQYF. The CDR3 DNA sequence: TGTGCCAGCTCACTAGGGACAGTCCAAGAGACCCAGTACTTC.

This chain connects TRBV5-1 to TRBJ2-5; 9 nucleotides agree with TRBD2. The germline V gene encodes CDR1 SGHRS and CDR2 YFSETQ. The CDR3 contains 16 residues. V was pared by 3 bases and J by 1 base, with 7 bases of the junction left unmatched. This chain's CDR3 is CASSWLAGSLQETQYF. In DNA, the CDR3 is TGCGCCAGCAGCTGGCTAGCGGGGTCCCTCCAAGAGACCCAGTACTTC.

The genes are TRBV5-4 and TRBJ2-3, with D possibly TRBD1 on 6 matching bases. This CDR3 has 13 amino acids. The germline V gene has CDR1 SGHNT and CDR2 YYREEE (reference sequence). V was shortened by 5 bases and J by 4 bases, with 11 bases between the two germline ends. CDR3 sequence reads: CASSLQGPDTQYF. Written as DNA, the CDR3 is TGTGCCAGCAGTCTACAGGGACCAGATACGCAGTATTTT.

This clone was picked up a small number of times. The V gene is TRBV29-1, the J gene TRBJ1-4; 10 bases fit TRBD1. The V segment lost 5 bases and the J segment 2 bases; nucleotides outside the gene matches: 5. This CDR3 has 15 amino acids. Germline CDR1 and CDR2: SQVTM and ANQGSEA. CDR3 nucleotides: TGCAGCGTTAGACAGACAGGGGGCACTAATGAAAAACTGTTTTTT. This codes for CSVRQTGGTNEKLFF.

The rearrangement links TRBV27 to TRBJ2-3; 12 nucleotides agree with TRBD2. Germline V gene data show CDR1 as MNHEY and CDR2 as SMNVEV (reference sequence). The ends lost 5 bases at V and 1 base at J; junction bases unmatched: 4. This CDR3 has 16 residues. The CDR3 loop is CASSPGTSGRTDTQYF. CDR3 nucleotides: TGTGCCAGCAGTCCGGGGACTAGCGGGCGCACAGATACGCAGTATTTT.

This rearrangement joins TRBV7-9 to TRBJ1-2; 7 nucleotides align to TRBD1. CDR3 length: 13 residues. The germline gives CDR1 SEHNR, CDR2 FQNEAQ (reference sequence). Losses at the gene ends were 7 bases for V and 8 bases for J; bases not matched to a gene: 10. The CDR3 DNA follows: TGTGCCAGCACCTGGACAGGCCCTAGCGGCTACACCTTC. Encoded protein: CASTWTGPSGYTF.

The chain employs TRBV19 and TRBJ1-2; D uncertain. V was trimmed by 9 bases and J by 8 bases, leaving 16 bases between them. This CDR3 is 12 amino acids long. The germline CDR1 and CDR2 sequences are LNHDA and SQIVND (reference sequence). The CDR3 loop is CASEGPLGGYTF. For the CDR3, the DNA is TGTGCCAGCGAAGGCCCCCTAGGAGGCTACACCTTC. The complete variable domain, with remaining parts taken from reference TRBV19 and TRBJ1-2, reads DGGITQSPKYLFRKEGQNVTLSCEQNLNHDAMYWYRQDPGQGLRLIYYSQIVNDFQKGDIAEGYSVSREKKESFPLTVTSAQKNPTAFYLCASEGPLGGYTFGSGTRLTVV.

The chain couples TRBV4-1 to TRBJ2-7; 7 bases are a match to TRBD1. CDR1 is MGHRA and CDR2 is YSYEKL in the germline V gene. The CDR3 runs to 15 residues. V lost 0 bases, J lost 4 bases, and 6 bases stayed unmatched. The CDR3 bases are TGCGCCAGCAGCCAAGAGACAACAGGGGCGTACGAGCAGTACTTC. This codes for CASSQETTGAYEQYF.

This chain joins TRBV3-1 (or the pseudogene TRBV3-2) and TRBJ2-3, with TRBD2 matching over 9 bases. J gave up 11 bases and V 1 base, and 4 bases lay outside the gene matches. CDR3 length equals 13 residues. Germline CDR1 reads LGHDT; CDR2 reads YNNKEL (reference sequence). The CDR3: CASSQGSSGKQYF. CDR3 sequence (DNA): TGTGCCAGCAGCCAAGGATCTAGCGGGAAGCAGTATTTT.

The chain recombines TRBV25-1 with TRBJ2-2, with D hard to call. The CDR3 has 13 residues. Between the trimmed V and J ends, which lost 2 bases and 5 bases, there was a span of 6 bases. Germline CDR1 and CDR2: MGHDK and SYGVNS. The chain's CDR3 is CASSELSTGELFF. DNA of the CDR3: TGTGCCAGCAGTGAACTTTCTACCGGGGAGCTGTTTTTT.

The chain links TRBV4-3 to TRBJ2-3; the D gene is possibly TRBD2 (6 bases). CDR3 size: 17 residues. The V gene's germline CDR1 is LGHNA and CDR2 YSLEER. V was clipped by 2 bases and J by 4 bases, with 19 bases between them. Here the CDR3 reads CASSQSGSSSVADTQYF. The CDR3 DNA reads TGCGCCAGCAGCCAAAGCGGGTCCTCCTCGGTGGCAGATACGCAGTATTTT.

The gene calls are TRBV2 and TRBJ2-5; no reliable D call. Germline CDR1 SNHLY, CDR2 FYNNEI. The CDR3 sequence is 13 residues long. V was shortened by 2 bases and J by 5 bases, with 9 bases between the two germline ends. The CDR3 DNA reads TGTGCCAGCAGTGAATTTGGAGCTGAGACCCAGTACTTC. It is translated as CASSEFGAETQYF.

There are many counts of this clone. The rearrangement joins TRBV29-1 to TRBJ1-5; D remains ambiguous. The germline gives CDR1 SQVTM, CDR2 ANQGSEA. The CDR3 contains 15 residues. V lost 5 bases and J lost 3, with 17 bases in between. DNA of the CDR3: TGCAGCGTTCTCTTGGAGGGAGGAGCCAATCAGCCCCAGCATTTT. Translated, it gives CSVLLEGGANQPQHF.